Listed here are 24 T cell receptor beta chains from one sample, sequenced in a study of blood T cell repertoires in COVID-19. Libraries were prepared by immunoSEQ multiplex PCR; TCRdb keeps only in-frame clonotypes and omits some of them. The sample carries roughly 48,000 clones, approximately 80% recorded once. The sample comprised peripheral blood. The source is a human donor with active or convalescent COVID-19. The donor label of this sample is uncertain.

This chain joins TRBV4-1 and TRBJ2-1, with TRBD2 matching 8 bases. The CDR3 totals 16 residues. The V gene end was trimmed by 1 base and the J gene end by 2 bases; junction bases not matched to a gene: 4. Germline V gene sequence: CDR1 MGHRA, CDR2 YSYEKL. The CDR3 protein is CASSQVPAGAYNEQFF. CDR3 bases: TGCGCCAGCAGCCAAGTTCCAGCGGGAGCCTACAATGAGCAGTTCTTC.

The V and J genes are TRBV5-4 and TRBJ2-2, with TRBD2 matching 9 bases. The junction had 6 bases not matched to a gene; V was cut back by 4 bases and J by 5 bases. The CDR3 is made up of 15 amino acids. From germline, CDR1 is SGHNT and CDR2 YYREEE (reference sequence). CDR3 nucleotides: TGTGCCAGCAGCCGGCAGCGGGAGGATACCGGGGAGCTGTTTTTT. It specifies CASSRQREDTGELFF.

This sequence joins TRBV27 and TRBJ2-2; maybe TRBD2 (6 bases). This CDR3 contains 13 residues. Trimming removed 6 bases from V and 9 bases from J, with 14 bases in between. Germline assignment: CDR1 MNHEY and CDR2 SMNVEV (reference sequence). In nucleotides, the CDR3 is TGTGCCAGCAGGCAGGAGGGCCACCGGGAGCTGTTTTTT. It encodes CASRQEGHRELFF.

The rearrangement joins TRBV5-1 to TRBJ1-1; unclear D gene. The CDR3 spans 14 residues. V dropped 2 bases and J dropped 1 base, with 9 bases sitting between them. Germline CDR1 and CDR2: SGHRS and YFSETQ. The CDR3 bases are TGCGCCAGCAGCTTAAGGAACAGGAACACTGAAGCTTTCTTT. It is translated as CASSLRNRNTEAFF.

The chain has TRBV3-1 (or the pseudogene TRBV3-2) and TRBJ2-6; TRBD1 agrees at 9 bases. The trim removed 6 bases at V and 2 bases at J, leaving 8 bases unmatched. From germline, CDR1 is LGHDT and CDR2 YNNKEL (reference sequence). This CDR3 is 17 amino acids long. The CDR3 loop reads CASRLGQGTAGANVLTF. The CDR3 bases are TGTGCCAGCAGACTTGGACAGGGGACTGCTGGGGCCAACGTCCTGACTTTC.

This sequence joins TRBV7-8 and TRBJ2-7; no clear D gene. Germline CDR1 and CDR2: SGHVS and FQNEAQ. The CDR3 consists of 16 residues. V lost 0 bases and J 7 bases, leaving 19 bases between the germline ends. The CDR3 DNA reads TGTGCCAGCAGCTTAGCGCTATCGACTGGCTCGAGGGAGCAGTACTTC. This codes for CASSLALSTGSREQYF.

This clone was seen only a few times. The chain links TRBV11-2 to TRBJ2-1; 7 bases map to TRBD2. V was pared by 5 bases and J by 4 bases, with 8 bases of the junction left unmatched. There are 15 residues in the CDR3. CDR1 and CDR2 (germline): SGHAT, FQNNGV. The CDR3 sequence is CASSPSGTSYNEQFF. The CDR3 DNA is TGTGCCAGCAGCCCCAGCGGGACCTCGTACAATGAGCAGTTCTTC.

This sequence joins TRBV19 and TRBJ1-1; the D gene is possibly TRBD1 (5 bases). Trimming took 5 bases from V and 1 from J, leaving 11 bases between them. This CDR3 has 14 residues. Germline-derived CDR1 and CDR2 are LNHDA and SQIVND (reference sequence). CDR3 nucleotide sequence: TGTGCCAGTAGTGCATCCAGGGCGAACACTGAAGCTTTCTTT. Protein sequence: CASSASRANTEAFF.

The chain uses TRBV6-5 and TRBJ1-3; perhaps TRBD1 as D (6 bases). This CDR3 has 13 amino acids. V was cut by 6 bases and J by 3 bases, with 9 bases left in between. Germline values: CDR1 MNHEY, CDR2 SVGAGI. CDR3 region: CASRRTDGNTIYF. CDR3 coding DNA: TGTGCCAGCAGGCGGACAGATGGAAACACCATATATTTT.

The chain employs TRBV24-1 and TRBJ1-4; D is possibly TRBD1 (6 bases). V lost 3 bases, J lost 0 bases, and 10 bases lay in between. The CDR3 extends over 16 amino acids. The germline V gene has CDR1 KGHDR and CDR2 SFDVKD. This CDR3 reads CATSDDGQPTNEKLFF. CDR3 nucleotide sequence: TGTGCCACCAGTGATGATGGACAGCCAACTAATGAAAAACTGTTTTTT.

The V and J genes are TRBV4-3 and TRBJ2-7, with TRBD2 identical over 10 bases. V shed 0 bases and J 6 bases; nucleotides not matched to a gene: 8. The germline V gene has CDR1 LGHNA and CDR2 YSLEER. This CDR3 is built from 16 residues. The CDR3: CASSQDHLAGVVEQYF. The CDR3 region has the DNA TGCGCCAGCAGCCAAGATCATCTAGCGGGAGTCGTCGAGCAGTACTTC.

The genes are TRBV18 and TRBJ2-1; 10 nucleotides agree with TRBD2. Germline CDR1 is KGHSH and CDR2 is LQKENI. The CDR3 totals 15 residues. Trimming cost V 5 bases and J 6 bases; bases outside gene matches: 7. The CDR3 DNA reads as TGTGCCAGCTCATCTCTAGCGGGAGTTCTCAATGAGCAGTTCTTC. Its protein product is CASSSLAGVLNEQFF.

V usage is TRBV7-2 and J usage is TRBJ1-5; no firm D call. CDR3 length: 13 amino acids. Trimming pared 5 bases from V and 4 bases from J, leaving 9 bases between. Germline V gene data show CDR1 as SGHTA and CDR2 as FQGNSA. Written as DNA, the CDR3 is TGTGCCAGCAGCCGACAATCAAATCAGCCCCAGCATTTT. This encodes CASSRQSNQPQHF.

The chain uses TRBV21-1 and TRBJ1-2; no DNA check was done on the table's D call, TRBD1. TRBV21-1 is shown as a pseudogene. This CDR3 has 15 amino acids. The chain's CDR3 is CASSKGDRASYGYTF. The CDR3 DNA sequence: TGTGCCAGCAGCAAAGGCGACAGGGCTAGCTATGGCTACACCTTC.

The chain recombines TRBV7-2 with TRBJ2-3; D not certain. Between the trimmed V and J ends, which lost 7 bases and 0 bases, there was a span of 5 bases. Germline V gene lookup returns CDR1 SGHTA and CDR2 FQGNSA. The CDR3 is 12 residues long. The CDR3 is CASTTSTDTQYF. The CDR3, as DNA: TGTGCCAGCACTACTAGCACAGATACGCAGTATTTT.

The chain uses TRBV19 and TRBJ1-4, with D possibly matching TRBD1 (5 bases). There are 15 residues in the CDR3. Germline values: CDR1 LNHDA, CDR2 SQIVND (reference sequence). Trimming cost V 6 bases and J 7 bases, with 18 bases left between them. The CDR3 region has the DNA TGTGCCAGTAGCCGGGGCCGGGGGACCTTTGAAAAACTGTTTTTT. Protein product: CASSRGRGTFEKLFF. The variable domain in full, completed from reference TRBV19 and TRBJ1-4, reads DGGITQSPKYLFRKEGQNVTLSCEQNLNHDAMYWYRQDPGQGLRLIYYSQIVNDFQKGDIAEGYSVSREKKESFPLTVTSAQKNPTAFYLCASSRGRGTFEKLFFGSGTQLSVL.

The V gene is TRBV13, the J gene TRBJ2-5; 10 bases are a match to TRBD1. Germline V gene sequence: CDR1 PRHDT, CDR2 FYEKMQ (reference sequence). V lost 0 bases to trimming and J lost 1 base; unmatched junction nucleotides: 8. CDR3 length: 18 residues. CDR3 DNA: TGTGCCAGCAGCTTAGGGACAGGGGGCGTAACGGTCCAAGAGACCCAGTACTTC. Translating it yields CASSLGTGGVTVQETQYF.

Written as DNA, the CDR3 is TGTGCCAGCAGCGCCGGCAGGGATGAGACCCAGTACTTC. Translating it yields CASSAGRDETQYF. The chain uses TRBV7-3 and TRBJ2-5; possible D gene TRBD1, 5 bases. The ends were cut back, 5 bases at V and 5 bases at J, with 12 bases in the middle. This CDR3 contains 13 residues. The germline V gene encodes CDR1 SGHTA and CDR2 FQGTGA.

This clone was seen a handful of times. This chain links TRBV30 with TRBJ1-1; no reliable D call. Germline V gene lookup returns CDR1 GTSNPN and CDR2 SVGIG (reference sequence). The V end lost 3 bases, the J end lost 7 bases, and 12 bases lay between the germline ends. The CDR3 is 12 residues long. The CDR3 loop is CAWRLYTGEAFF. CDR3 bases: TGTGCCTGGAGACTTTACACGGGTGAAGCTTTCTTT.

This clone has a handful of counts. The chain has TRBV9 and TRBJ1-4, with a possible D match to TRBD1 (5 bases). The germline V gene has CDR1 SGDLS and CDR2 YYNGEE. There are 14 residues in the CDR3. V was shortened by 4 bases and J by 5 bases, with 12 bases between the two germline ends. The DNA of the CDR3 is TGTGCCAGCAGCCGGGCAGGGCAGAATGAAAAACTGTTTTTT. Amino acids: CASSRAGQNEKLFF.

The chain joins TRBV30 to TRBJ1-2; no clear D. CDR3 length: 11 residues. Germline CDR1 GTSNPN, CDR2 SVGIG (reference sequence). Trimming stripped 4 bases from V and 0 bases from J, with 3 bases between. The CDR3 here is CAWTANYGYTF. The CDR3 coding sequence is TGTGCCTGGACAGCTAACTATGGCTACACCTTC. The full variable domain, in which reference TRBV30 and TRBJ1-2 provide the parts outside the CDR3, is SQTIHQWPATLVQPVGSPLSLECTVEGTSNPNLYWYRQAAGRGLQLLFYSVGIGQISSEVPQNLSASRPQDRQFILSSKKLLLSDSGFYLCAWTANYGYTFGSGTRLTVV.

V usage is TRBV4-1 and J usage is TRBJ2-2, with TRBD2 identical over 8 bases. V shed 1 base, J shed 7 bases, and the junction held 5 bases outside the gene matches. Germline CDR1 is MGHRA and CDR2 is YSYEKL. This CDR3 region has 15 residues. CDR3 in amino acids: CASSQAGGPGGELFF. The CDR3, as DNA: TGCGCCAGCAGCCAAGCGGGAGGGCCTGGCGGGGAGCTGTTTTTT.

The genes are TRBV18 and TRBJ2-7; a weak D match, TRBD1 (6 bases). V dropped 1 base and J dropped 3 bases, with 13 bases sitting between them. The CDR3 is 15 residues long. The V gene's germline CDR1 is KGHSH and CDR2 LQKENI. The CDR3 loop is CASSPQTRGDYEQYF. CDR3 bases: TGTGCCAGCTCACCACAAACCAGGGGAGACTACGAGCAGTACTTC.

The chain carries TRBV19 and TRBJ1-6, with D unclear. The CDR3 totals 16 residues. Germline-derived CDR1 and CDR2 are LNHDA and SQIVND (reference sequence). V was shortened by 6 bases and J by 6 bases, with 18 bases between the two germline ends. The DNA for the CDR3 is TGTGCCAGTAGCATCGGAGGCAAGGATTTTAATTCACCCCTCCACTTT. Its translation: CASSIGGKDFNSPLHF.